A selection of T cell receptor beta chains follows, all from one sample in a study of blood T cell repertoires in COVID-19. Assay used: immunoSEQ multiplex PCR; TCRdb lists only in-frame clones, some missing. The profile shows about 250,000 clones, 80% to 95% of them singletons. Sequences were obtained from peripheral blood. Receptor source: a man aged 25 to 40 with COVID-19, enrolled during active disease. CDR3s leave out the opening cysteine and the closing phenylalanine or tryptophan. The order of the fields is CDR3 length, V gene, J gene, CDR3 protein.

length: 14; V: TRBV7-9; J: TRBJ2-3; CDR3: ASSLARWREQDTQY
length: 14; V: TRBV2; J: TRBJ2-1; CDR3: ASSELGQGAYNEQF
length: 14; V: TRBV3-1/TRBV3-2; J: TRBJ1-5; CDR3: ASSQGGGTSNQPQH
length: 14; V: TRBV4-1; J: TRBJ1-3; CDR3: ASSQEGSGAGNTIY
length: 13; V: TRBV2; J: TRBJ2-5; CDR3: ASRGTSVPRETQY
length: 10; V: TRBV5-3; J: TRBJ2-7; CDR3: ARSFLFGEQY
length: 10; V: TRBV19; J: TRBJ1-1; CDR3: ASSPGQREAF
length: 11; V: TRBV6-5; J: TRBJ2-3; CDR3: ASSATGTDTQY
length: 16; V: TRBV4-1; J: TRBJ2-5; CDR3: ASSQVGTTSLKRETQY
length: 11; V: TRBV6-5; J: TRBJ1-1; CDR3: ASMWRENTEAF
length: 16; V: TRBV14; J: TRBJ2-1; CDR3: ASSQPSFVGSSYNEQF
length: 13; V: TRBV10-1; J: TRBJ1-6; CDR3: ASSDGQGVGSPLH
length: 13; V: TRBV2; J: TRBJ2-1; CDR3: ASSAGTMLYNEQF
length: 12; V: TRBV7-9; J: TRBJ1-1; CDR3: ASSFSNRDTEAF
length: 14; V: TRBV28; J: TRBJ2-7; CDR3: ASSLFRDRRSYEQY
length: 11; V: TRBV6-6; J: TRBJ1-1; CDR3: ASSPGQGAEAF
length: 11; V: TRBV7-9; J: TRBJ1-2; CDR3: ASSDGQNYGYT
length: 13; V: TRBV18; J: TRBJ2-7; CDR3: ASSPDGVSSYEQY